The rows below give T cell receptor beta chains drawn from one sample of a study of pediatric ulcerative colitis. Using immunoSEQ multiplex PCR, the repertoire was profiled, and TCRdb retains in-frame clones only, with some absent. The table shows under 70,000 clones, with more than 75% occurring only once. Sequenced: blood. These receptors were obtained from a boy aged 5-17 years who was a control in a study of pediatric ulcerative colitis. CDR3s include the opening cysteine and the closing phenylalanine or tryptophan. The D gene is left open where the match is weak. Clone size, where shown, is once, few, many, or a class for clones that have expanded.

j_gene: TRBJ1-2
d_gene: NA
v_gene: TRBV4-2
abundance: NA
CDR3aa: CASSQAPGNYGYTF
CDR3nt: TGTGCCAGCAGCCAAGCGCCAGGGAACTATGGCTACACCTTC

j_gene: TRBJ1-5
d_gene: NA
v_gene: TRBV30
abundance: NA
CDR3aa: CAWSVEGSQPQHF
CDR3nt: TGTGCCTGGAGTGTCGAGGGTAGTCAGCCCCAGCATTTT

j_gene: TRBJ2-7
d_gene: NA
v_gene: TRBV13
abundance: NA
CDR3aa: CASSLGSAGEQYF
CDR3nt: TGTGCCAGCAGCTTAGGGTCTGCAGGCGAGCAGTACTTC

j_gene: TRBJ2-3
d_gene: TRBD2
v_gene: TRBV6-1
abundance: NA
CDR3aa: CASSGTSGEGADTQYF
CDR3nt: TGTGCCAGCAGTGGTACGTCGGGGGAGGGTGCAGATACGCAGTATTTT

j_gene: TRBJ2-1
d_gene: TRBD2
v_gene: TRBV4-3
abundance: NA
CDR3aa: CASSQEVSGGYNEQFF
CDR3nt: TGCGCCAGCAGCCAAGAAGTTAGCGGGGGCTACAATGAGCAGTTCTTC

j_gene: TRBJ1-1
d_gene: NA
v_gene: TRBV5-1
abundance: few
CDR3aa: CASSWGAGSNTEAFF
CDR3nt: TGCGCCAGCAGCTGGGGGGCCGGGTCGAACACTGAAGCTTTCTTT

j_gene: TRBJ2-1
d_gene: TRBD2
v_gene: TRBV4-1
abundance: NA
CDR3aa: CASSQPASGTYNEQFF
CDR3nt: TGCGCCAGCAGCCAACCAGCTAGCGGCACCTACAATGAGCAGTTCTTC

j_gene: TRBJ1-2
d_gene: NA
v_gene: TRBV13
abundance: NA
CDR3aa: CASSLSGGAGGYTF
CDR3nt: TGTGCCAGCAGCTTATCGGGAGGCGCGGGAGGCTACACCTTC

j_gene: TRBJ1-2
d_gene: NA
v_gene: TRBV6-1
abundance: NA
CDR3aa: CASSPPGPYGYTF
CDR3nt: TGTGCCAGCAGTCCGCCGGGCCCTTATGGCTACACCTTC

j_gene: TRBJ2-3
d_gene: TRBD2
v_gene: TRBV5-6
abundance: NA
CDR3aa: CASSPGWSGGITDTQYF
CDR3nt: TGTGCCAGCAGCCCGGGATGGAGCGGGGGGATCACAGATACGCAGTATTTT

j_gene: TRBJ2-7
d_gene: NA
v_gene: TRBV11-3
abundance: NA
CDR3aa: CASTERWLPYPEQYF
CDR3nt: TGTGCCAGCACCGAGAGGTGGTTGCCGTATCCCGAGCAGTACTTC

j_gene: TRBJ2-1
d_gene: NA
v_gene: TRBV7-6
abundance: NA
CDR3aa: CASSLVLSEREQFF
CDR3nt: TGTGCCAGCAGCTTAGTTCTAAGCGAGCGGGAGCAGTTCTTC

j_gene: TRBJ2-2
d_gene: TRBD2
v_gene: TRBV5-4
abundance: NA
CDR3aa: CASSLGLANTGELFF
CDR3nt: TGTGCCAGCAGCCTTGGACTAGCGAACACCGGGGAGCTGTTTTTT

j_gene: TRBJ1-2
d_gene: NA
v_gene: TRBV7-2
abundance: NA
CDR3aa: CASSLNEGTNYGYTF
CDR3nt: TGTGCCAGCAGCTTGAATGAGGGGACTAACTATGGCTACACCTTC

j_gene: TRBJ1-2
d_gene: TRBD1
v_gene: TRBV19
abundance: NA
CDR3aa: CASSYRTGSLVSSGYTF
CDR3nt: TGTGCCAGTAGTTACCGGACAGGCTCCTTGGTATCAAGTGGCTACACCTTC

j_gene: TRBJ2-7
d_gene: NA
v_gene: TRBV20-1
abundance: NA
CDR3aa: CSTTGSYEQYF
CDR3nt: TGCAGTACCACCGGATCTTACGAGCAGTACTTC

j_gene: TRBJ2-5
d_gene: NA
v_gene: TRBV7-2
abundance: NA
CDR3aa: CASSLALETQYF
CDR3nt: TGTGCCAGCAGCTTAGCGCTTGAGACCCAGTACTTC

j_gene: TRBJ1-2
d_gene: NA
v_gene: TRBV5-4
abundance: NA
CDR3aa: CASSPPFIQTLGYGYTF
CDR3nt: TGTGCCAGCAGCCCCCCGTTTATCCAGACCCTTGGGTATGGCTACACCTTC

j_gene: TRBJ1-4
d_gene: NA
v_gene: TRBV27
abundance: NA
CDR3aa: CASSLVGSPNEKLFF
CDR3nt: TGTGCCAGCAGTTTAGTCGGGAGCCCAAATGAAAAACTGTTTTTT

j_gene: TRBJ2-4
d_gene: NA
v_gene: TRBV28
abundance: NA
CDR3aa: CASSPPAKNIQYF
CDR3nt: TGTGCCAGCAGCCCCCCTGCCAAAAACATTCAGTACTTC

j_gene: TRBJ2-1
d_gene: NA
v_gene: TRBV29-1
abundance: NA
CDR3aa: CSVEEGYGSGPAYNEQFF
CDR3nt: TGCAGCGTTGAAGAAGGCTACGGGAGCGGACCAGCCTACAATGAGCAGTTCTTC

j_gene: TRBJ1-2
d_gene: TRBD1
v_gene: TRBV5-6
abundance: NA
CDR3aa: CASSYGQGGTYGYTF
CDR3nt: TGTGCCAGCAGCTACGGACAGGGGGGGACCTATGGCTACACCTTC

j_gene: TRBJ1-5
d_gene: NA
v_gene: TRBV7-2
abundance: NA
CDR3aa: CASSLATRESNQPQHF
CDR3nt: TGTGCCAGCAGCTTAGCGACCCGGGAGAGCAATCAGCCCCAGCATTTT

j_gene: TRBJ1-2
d_gene: NA
v_gene: TRBV30
abundance: NA
CDR3aa: CAGRLGRDYGYTF
CDR3nt: TGTGCCGGGCGACTGGGCAGGGACTATGGCTACACCTTC

j_gene: TRBJ2-2
d_gene: NA
v_gene: TRBV18
abundance: once
CDR3aa: CASSLKGGTGELFF
CDR3nt: TGTGCCAGCTCACTCAAAGGAGGGACCGGGGAGCTGTTTTTT

j_gene: TRBJ2-7
d_gene: NA
v_gene: TRBV11-2
abundance: NA
CDR3aa: CASSFGGGGEQYF
CDR3nt: TGTGCCAGCAGCTTCGGGGGAGGGGGCGAGCAGTACTTC

j_gene: TRBJ2-1
d_gene: NA
v_gene: TRBV11-3
abundance: NA
CDR3aa: CASSIASLTSYNEQFF
CDR3nt: TGTGCCAGCAGCATCGCTAGCCTAACCTCGTACAATGAGCAGTTCTTC